This TCR beta chain was captured in a study of blood T cell repertoires in COVID-19. Clones were sequenced by immunoSEQ multiplex PCR, and TCRdb holds only the in-frame ones, with some missing. The sample has under 300,000 clones; 80% to 90% are singletons. Germline V gives CDR1 LNHDA, CDR2 SQIVND (reference sequence). Trimming shortened V by 7 bases and J by 3 bases, and 12 bases separated the two germline ends. There are 14 residues in the CDR3. Each participant's cohort was designated according to participant-reported clinical history. V is TRBV19 and J is TRBJ2-2; a possible D gene is TRBD2 (6 bases). The sequence came from a man younger than 35 who had recovered from COVID-19. Sequences were obtained from PBMCs or T cells enriched from blood (not recorded which). The CDR3 sequence is CASNPGAYTGELFF. The CDR3 DNA reads TGTGCCAGTAACCCGGGAGCCTACACCGGGGAGCTGTTTTTT.